The 10 T cell receptor beta chains below all came from one sample that was sequenced in a study of neurological immune-mediated disorders. Each CDR3 protein gets one entry after TCRdb re-called the 5' RACE reads with MiXCR. The table records more than 30,000 distinct CDR3 sequences, under 5% of them present only once. The sequenced material came from CD4+ T cells from blood. These TCRs come from a woman between 40 and 50 years old in good health.

This clonotype was recorded at least ten times. The chain links TRBV13 to TRBJ1-5; no clear D. The CDR3 has 17 residues. V was cut by 0 bases and J by 0 bases, with 12 bases left in between. Germline V gives CDR1 PRHDT, CDR2 FYEKMQ (reference sequence). This CDR3 is CASSLGRAMYSNQPQHF. The DNA of the CDR3 is TGTGCCAGCAGCTTAGGCCGGGCAATGTATAGCAATCAGCCCCAGCATTTT.

This clonotype occurred many times. The J gene is TRBJ1-5, the V gene TRBV12-3 or TRBV12-4; D is ambiguous. This CDR3 is built from 14 residues. V lost 5 bases, J lost 4 bases, and 12 bases lay in between. This CDR3 reads CASSPASTNQPQHF. The CDR3 region has the DNA TGTGCCAGCAGTCCGGCCTCTACTAATCAGCCCCAGCATTTT.

The table lists this clonotype with many counts. This rearrangement joins TRBV7-2 to TRBJ2-6; 16 bases match TRBD2. The V gene's germline CDR1 is SGHTA and CDR2 FQGNSA. The CDR3 spans 20 residues. With 5 bases clipped from V and 0 bases from J, the junction kept 7 bases outside the gene matches. The CDR3 bases are TGTGCCAGCAGCGCCCCGGGACTAGCGGGAGGGGTCTCTGGGGCCAACGTCCTGACTTTC. Its translation: CASSAPGLAGGVSGANVLTF.

This clonotype was picked up many times. The chain links TRBV5-1 to TRBJ2-3, with D unresolved. The CDR3 extends over 14 amino acids. Between the trimmed V and J ends, which lost 1 base and 2 bases, there was a span of 8 bases. CDR1 and CDR2 from the germline V gene are SGHRS and YFSETQ. As DNA, the CDR3 is TGCGCCAGCAGCTTGAAGAGCCACACAGATACGCAGTATTTT. It codes for CASSLKSHTDTQYF.

The table lists this clonotype with many counts. The V gene is TRBV7-2, the J gene TRBJ2-4, with TRBD2 matching over 8 bases. Losses at the gene ends were 5 bases for V and 3 bases for J; bases not matched to a gene: 3. The CDR3 runs to 14 residues. Germline V gene lookup returns CDR1 SGHTA and CDR2 FQGNSA. The CDR3 nucleotides read TGTGCCAGCAGCCTCAGCGGGGGCAAAAACATTCAGTACTTC. Amino acid sequence: CASSLSGGKNIQYF.

The chain is built from TRBV11-2 and TRBJ1-2; the D gene is possibly TRBD1 (6 bases). This CDR3 contains 15 residues. The ends were cut back, 0 bases at V and 3 bases at J, with 11 bases in the middle. Germline lookup yields CDR1 SGHAT and CDR2 FQNNGV. The CDR3 nucleotides are TGTGCCAGCAGCTTAGAGCCGGGGGCCCACTATGGCTACACCTTC. Translating gives CASSLEPGAHYGYTF.

The table lists this clonotype with many counts. This chain connects TRBV19 to TRBJ1-2; no firm D call. From germline, CDR1 is LNHDA and CDR2 SQIVND (reference sequence). V lost 2 bases, J lost 0 bases, and 10 bases lay in between. The CDR3 loop spans 15 amino acids. CDR3 in amino acids: CASSISRMANYGYTF. The CDR3 bases are TGTGCCAGTAGTATATCCCGGATGGCTAACTATGGCTACACCTTC.

This clonotype appeared many times. The CDR3 bases are TGCGCCAGCAGCCTCAGCCCCGGCTCGACTGTCCACGAGCAGTACTTC. The encoded protein is CASSLSPGSTVHEQYF. The rearrangement links TRBV5-1 to TRBJ2-7; D ambiguous. Trimming removed 4 bases from V and 5 bases from J, with 22 bases in between. Germline V lookup: CDR1 SGHRS, CDR2 YFSETQ. This CDR3 is built from 16 residues. The full variable domain, with the rest looked up from reference TRBV5-1 and TRBJ2-7, is KAGVTQTPRYLIKTRGQQVTLSCSPISGHRSVSWYQQTPGQGLQFLFEYFSETQRNKGNFPGRFSGRQFSNSRSEMNVSTLELGDSALYLCASSLSPGSTVHEQYFGPGTRLTVT.

This clonotype has at least ten counts. V is TRBV5-1 and J is TRBJ2-1; no clear D. The CDR3 consists of 11 residues. V was clipped by 4 bases and J by 8 bases, with 7 bases between them. Germline V gene lookup returns CDR1 SGHRS and CDR2 YFSETQ. The DNA of the CDR3 is TGCGCCAGCAGCAGGACCGATGAGCAGTTCTTC. This gives the protein CASSRTDEQFF.

This clonotype was counted at least ten times. The chain combines TRBV9 with TRBJ1-6; D is possibly TRBD1 (5 bases). This CDR3 region has 14 residues. The germline V gene has CDR1 SGDLS and CDR2 YYNGEE. V shed 0 bases and J shed 13 bases, with 14 bases lying between them. CDR3 amino acids: CASSVADRGPPLHF. The CDR3 region has the DNA TGTGCCAGCAGCGTAGCCGATAGGGGCCCCCCCCTCCACTTT.